One and the same sample provided the 30 T cell receptor beta chains below, sequenced in a study of low-dose radiotherapy and immunotherapy resistance in tumors. TRAV and TRBV primers primed cDNA for both TCRalpha and TCRbeta. With a V-primer adapter and a constant-region primer, TCRs were amplified for 20 to 25 PCR cycles. Each CDR3 protein is one row after TCRdb ran MiXCR on the reads. Of 9,500 to 14,000 distinct CDR3 sequences in the sample, 51% were seen once. Receptors originate from a human donor with advanced metastatic prostate, ovarian, gallbladder or colorectal cancer (not recorded which). This table probably holds off-target reads from a library built for another chain.

This clonotype was seen a few times. The chain joins TRBV5-4 to TRBJ2-7; D not certain. Germline V gives CDR1 SGHNT, CDR2 YYREEE (reference sequence). The CDR3 has 17 residues. Trimming cost V 1 base and J 0 bases, with 17 bases left between them. CDR3 bases: TGTGCCAGCAGCTTGCGGCTCGGGCTGCGGAGCTCCTACGAGCAGTACTTC. Translating it yields CASSLRLGLRSSYEQYF.

This clonotype has only a few counts. This sequence joins TRBV12-5 and TRBJ2-3; D perhaps matches TRBD2 (6 bases). Germline V gives CDR1 LGHNT, CDR2 FRNRAP. CDR3 size: 14 residues. Trimming removed 6 bases at V and 2 bases at J, with 12 bases between. CDR3 residues: CASGPGLNTDTQYF. In DNA, the CDR3 is TGTGCTAGTGGCCCGGGACTTAACACAGATACGCAGTATTTT.

The rearrangement joins TRBV12-3 or TRBV12-4 to TRBJ2-3; the match to TRBD1 covers 8 bases. V lost 5 bases, J lost 1 base, and 2 bases stayed unmatched. The CDR3 consists of 14 residues. For the CDR3, the DNA is TGTGCCAGCAGTCCGGGACAGGGCACAGATACGCAGTATTTT. Translating it yields CASSPGQGTDTQYF.

A few counts support this clonotype. This chain connects TRBV20-1 to TRBJ2-2; D gene unclear. Trimming stripped 3 bases from V and 4 bases from J, with 6 bases between. CDR3 length: 12 amino acids. In germline, CDR1 is DFQATT, CDR2 SNEGSKA (reference sequence). CDR3 amino acids: CSASPSTGELFF. CDR3 nucleotide sequence: TGCAGTGCTAGTCCTAGCACCGGGGAGCTGTTTTTT.

The chain joins TRBV19 to TRBJ2-7; D gene unclear. Trimming removed 4 bases at V and 2 bases at J, with 12 bases between. The CDR3 sequence is 14 residues long. The germline CDR1 and CDR2 sequences are LNHDA and SQIVND (reference sequence). The CDR3 DNA sequence: TGTGCCAGTAGTACTGTGGCAGCTACCTACGAGCAGTACTTC. As protein: CASSTVAATYEQYF.

The chain combines TRBV9 with TRBJ2-5, with D possibly TRBD1 on 5 matching bases. This CDR3 is 14 amino acids long. Trimming removed 3 bases at V and 2 bases at J, with 11 bases between. In germline, CDR1 is SGDLS, CDR2 YYNGEE. The CDR3 nucleotides are TGTGCCAGCAGCGCAGGGTCAGGGCAAGAGACCCAGTACTTC. This gives the protein CASSAGSGQETQYF.

This chain uses TRBV28 with TRBJ2-5; D uncertain. V was shortened by 5 bases and J by 6 bases, with 16 bases between the two germline ends. Germline values: CDR1 MDHEN, CDR2 SYDVKM. The CDR3 consists of 14 residues. The CDR3 nucleotides read TGTGCCAGCAGTCCCGGTGGGGAAACGAAGACCCAGTACTTC. Translated, it gives CASSPGGETKTQYF. The whole variable domain, remainder taken from reference TRBV28 and TRBJ2-5, is DVKVTQSSRYLVKRTGEKVFLECVQDMDHENMFWYRQDPGLGLRLIYFSYDVKMKEKGDIPEGYSVSREKKERFSLILESASTNQTSMYLCASSPGGETKTQYFGPGTRLLVL.

This CDR3 is CSVESTRRPGEQFF. CDR3 bases: TGCAGCGTTGAATCGACACGGAGACCTGGCGAGCAGTTCTTC. The chain is built from TRBV29-1 and TRBJ2-1, with D unresolved. CDR1 is SQVTM, CDR2 ANQGSEA, per germline. CDR3 size: 14 residues. Trimming cost V 2 bases and J 10 bases, with 18 bases left between them.

This chain joins TRBV18 and TRBJ1-1; D remains unclear. Germline V gene data show CDR1 as KGHSH and CDR2 as LQKENI. Trimming left V 2 bases short and J 1 base short, with 2 bases between. The CDR3 has 12 amino acids. The CDR3 region has the DNA TGTGCCAGCTCACCATCGAACACTGAAGCTTTCTTT. This gives the protein CASSPSNTEAFF. Drawing the rest from reference TRBV18 and TRBJ1-1, the complete variable domain is NAGVMQNPRHLVRRRGQEARLRCSPMKGHSHVYWYRQLPEEGLKFMVYLQKENIIDESGMPKERFSAEFPKEGPSILRIQQVVRGDSAAYFCASSPSNTEAFFGQGTRLTVV.

This CDR3 reads CASSRQGWTDTQYF. CDR3 in DNA: TGTGCCAGCTCACGACAGGGTTGGACAGATACGCAGTATTTT. V usage is TRBV18 and J usage is TRBJ2-3; 7 positions agree with TRBD1. This CDR3 has 14 residues. CDR1 and CDR2 (germline): KGHSH, LQKENI. Trimming removed 4 bases from V and 3 bases from J; junction bases left unmatched: 4.

CDR3 amino acids: CASSLTGEQPQHF. For the CDR3, the DNA is TGTGCCAGCAGCCTGACAGGGGAGCAGCCCCAGCATTTT. The gene calls are TRBV12-3 or TRBV12-4 and TRBJ1-5; 8 bases match TRBD1. This CDR3 spans 13 amino acids. V dropped 6 bases and J dropped 7; count of bases not matched to a gene: 5.

This clonotype was found a few times. The gene calls are TRBV5-1 and TRBJ2-7; 7 bases are a match to TRBD1. The CDR3 has 15 amino acids. Germline V gene sequence: CDR1 SGHRS, CDR2 YFSETQ. V gave up 0 bases and J gave up 2 bases; unmatched junction bases: 5. The DNA for the CDR3 is TGCGCCAGCAGCTTGGTCCCCGGGACAGCCTACGAGCAGTACTTC. It encodes CASSLVPGTAYEQYF.

The chain employs TRBV5-6 and TRBJ2-6, with TRBD1 identical over 8 bases. Germline V gene data show CDR1 as SGHDT and CDR2 as YYEEEE. V was pared by 0 bases and J by 0 bases, with 2 bases of the junction left unmatched. The CDR3 totals 17 residues. The CDR3 sequence is CASSLGTGTSGANVLTF. The CDR3 bases are TGTGCCAGCAGCTTGGGGACAGGGACCTCTGGGGCCAACGTCCTGACTTTC.

V is TRBV29-1 and J is TRBJ2-1; either TRBD1 or TRBD2 may fit D (5 bases each). The CDR3 sequence is 13 residues long. The V gene lost 2 bases and the J gene lost 2 bases, with 7 bases spanning the gap. Per germline, CDR1 SQVTM and CDR2 ANQGSEA. The CDR3 protein is CSVELGAYNEQFF. DNA for the CDR3: TGCAGCGTTGAATTGGGGGCCTACAATGAGCAGTTCTTC.

The rearrangement links TRBV20-1 to TRBJ2-2; 8 bases line up with TRBD2. Germline lookup yields CDR1 DFQATT and CDR2 SNEGSKA (reference sequence). The J segment lost 7 bases and the V segment lost 6 bases, leaving 4 bases of the junction unmatched. This CDR3 has 12 residues. This CDR3 is CSASAGGGELFF. CDR3 DNA sequence: TGCAGTGCGTCGGCGGGGGGCGGGGAGCTGTTTTTT.

The CDR3, as DNA: TGTGCCAGCAGCCTCCGGACTAGCTTTATCAATGAGCAGTTCTTC. Translation gives CASSLRTSFINEQFF. The chain employs TRBV5-4 and TRBJ2-1; 8 bases map to TRBD2. The CDR3 contains 15 residues. Germline CDR1 reads SGHNT; CDR2 reads YYREEE (reference sequence). The V gene end was trimmed by 4 bases and the J gene end by 6 bases; junction bases not matched to a gene: 9.

The J gene is TRBJ2-2, the V gene TRBV5-4, with 10 positions matching TRBD1. This CDR3 comprises 16 residues. V was pared by 3 bases and J by 4 bases, with 6 bases of the junction left unmatched. CDR1 is SGHNT and CDR2 is YYREEE in the germline V gene (reference sequence). CDR3 bases: TGTGCCAGCAGCTCGGCCCGGGACAGGGGCACCGGGGAGCTGTTTTTT. Translated, it gives CASSSARDRGTGELFF.

J is TRBJ2-5 and V is TRBV28, with D possibly being TRBD2 (7 bases). With 5 bases removed from V and 4 bases from J, the gap between germline ends came to 11 bases. The CDR3 spans 13 residues. CDR1 MDHEN and CDR2 SYDVKM come from the germline V gene. CDR3 nucleotides: TGTGCCAGCAGTCCCGCGGGGGCAGAGACCCAGTACTTC. Its translation: CASSPAGAETQYF. Based on the CDR3 plus reference TRBV28 and TRBJ2-5, the full variable domain is DVKVTQSSRYLVKRTGEKVFLECVQDMDHENMFWYRQDPGLGLRLIYFSYDVKMKEKGDIPEGYSVSREKKERFSLILESASTNQTSMYLCASSPAGAETQYFGPGTRLLVL.

The chain is built from TRBV28 and TRBJ2-3; weak D call: TRBD1 (6 bases). The CDR3 runs to 16 residues. Looked up from germline, CDR1 is MDHEN and CDR2 is SYDVKM. Trimming removed 4 bases at V and 0 bases at J, with 14 bases between. DNA for the CDR3: TGTGCCAGCAGTTCTCTTACAGGGCTGAGCACAGATACGCAGTATTTT. The encoded protein is CASSSLTGLSTDTQYF.

This chain uses TRBV5-4 with TRBJ2-7; D is unresolved. Per germline, CDR1 SGHNT and CDR2 YYREEE (reference sequence). This CDR3 is built from 12 residues. The V and J ends lost 0 bases and 2 bases respectively, with 3 bases between them. CDR3 residues: CASSLGTYEQYF. The CDR3 bases are TGTGCCAGCAGCTTGGGGACCTACGAGCAGTACTTC.

This chain joins TRBV20-1 and TRBJ2-7; D is uncertain. V lost 3 bases and J 3 bases, leaving 12 bases between the germline ends. Germline CDR1 and CDR2: DFQATT and SNEGSKA (reference sequence). CDR3 length equals 13 residues. CDR3 in DNA: TGCAGTGCTAGGTTGGAAAGTCTCTACGAGCAGTACTTC. This codes for CSARLESLYEQYF.

This clonotype appeared a few times. V and J are TRBV24-1 and TRBJ2-2, with D perhaps matching TRBD1 or TRBD2 (5 bases each). The germline V gene encodes CDR1 KGHDR and CDR2 SFDVKD. V was shortened by 5 bases and J by 6 bases, with 12 bases between the two germline ends. This CDR3 is built from 14 residues. The CDR3 DNA follows: TGTGCCACCAGTGGTACCAGGGAGTCCGGGGAGCTGTTTTTT. Its translation is CATSGTRESGELFF.

The CDR3 region has the DNA TGTGCCAGCAGCCCAGGGACTTCGCTCTCCTACGAGCAGTACTTC. Translation gives CASSPGTSLSYEQYF. V and J are TRBV11-1 and TRBJ2-7; TRBD2 is a possible D gene (6 bases). This CDR3 region has 15 residues. Per germline, CDR1 SGHAT and CDR2 FQDESV (reference sequence). V was shortened by 5 bases and J by 0 bases, with 14 bases between the two germline ends.

The V and J genes are TRBV30 and TRBJ1-2; tentative D call: TRBD1 (6 bases). The CDR3 runs to 12 residues. Germline CDR1 reads GTSNPN; CDR2 reads SVGIG (reference sequence). Deletions cut 8 bases from V and 2 bases from J, with 12 bases between. CDR3: CAQTGTNYGYTF. The CDR3 DNA sequence: TGTGCCCAAACAGGGACCAACTATGGCTACACCTTC.

The chain employs TRBV25-1 and TRBJ2-2; 7 nucleotides match TRBD2. Germline CDR1 MGHDK, CDR2 SYGVNS. The CDR3 spans 14 residues. J gave up 0 bases and V 6 bases, and 1 base lay outside the gene matches. In DNA, the CDR3 is TGTGCCAGCAGGGGAGGGGCGAACACCGGGGAGCTGTTTTTT. This encodes CASRGGANTGELFF. The whole variable domain, remainder taken from reference TRBV25-1 and TRBJ2-2, is EADIYQTPRYLVIGTGKKITLECSQTMGHDKMYWYQQDPGMELHLIHYSYGVNSTEKGDLSSESTVSRIRTEHFPLTLESARPSHTSQYLCASRGGANTGELFFGEGSRLTVL.

The chain links TRBV10-3 to TRBJ1-5; D remains unclear. This CDR3 has 15 amino acids. The V gene lost 6 bases and the J gene lost 1 base, with 13 bases spanning the gap. Germline V CDR1 and CDR2: ENHRY, SYGVKD. CDR3 coding DNA: TGTGCCATCAGCCCAGTCCTGCTGAGCAATCAGCCCCAGCATTTT. It specifies CAISPVLLSNQPQHF.

The chain has TRBV5-1 and TRBJ2-2; D is possibly TRBD1 (6 bases). CDR3 size: 13 residues. Germline CDR1 SGHRS, CDR2 YFSETQ. V was trimmed by 7 bases and J by 4 bases, leaving 11 bases between them. CDR3 loop: CASVQGSTGELFF. As DNA, the CDR3 is TGCGCCAGCGTACAGGGTAGCACCGGGGAGCTGTTTTTT.

This clonotype was counted only a few times. The rearrangement links TRBV12-3 or TRBV12-4 to TRBJ2-3; 9 nucleotides match TRBD1. V lost 6 bases, J lost 0 bases, and 4 bases stayed unmatched. This CDR3 has 15 amino acids. CDR3 nucleotides: TGTGCCAGCAGCGACAGGGGGGCTAGCACAGATACGCAGTATTTT. It codes for CASSDRGASTDTQYF.

The CDR3 DNA sequence: TGCAGTGCTAGAGGCCGGGATCAGTACAATGAGCAGTTCTTC. It yields the protein CSARGRDQYNEQFF. The chain is built from TRBV20-1 and TRBJ2-1; D perhaps matches TRBD2 (5 bases). CDR1 and CDR2 (germline): DFQATT, SNEGSKA (reference sequence). The CDR3 runs to 14 residues. The V end lost 1 base, the J end lost 4 bases, and 11 bases lay between the germline ends.

The chain recombines TRBV28 with TRBJ1-6; D gene ambiguous. Per germline, CDR1 MDHEN and CDR2 SYDVKM. V was clipped by 2 bases and J by 8 bases, with 13 bases between them. This CDR3 contains 15 residues. DNA of the CDR3: TGTGCCAGCAGTTTACGAGGGCCCGGGGATTCACCCCTCCACTTT. It translates to CASSLRGPGDSPLHF.